Shown below are 12 T cell receptor beta chains from a single sample sequenced in a study of blood T cell repertoires in COVID-19. The protocol was immunoSEQ multiplex PCR, while the TCRdb copy is restricted to in-frame clones and leaves out a portion. The sample has fewer than 70,000 clones, roughly nine tenths seen once. The sequenced sample consisted of peripheral blood. These receptors came from a woman between 70 and 85 years old with active COVID-19.

This rearrangement joins TRBV15 to TRBJ2-5; a weak D match, TRBD2 (6 bases). Per germline, CDR1 LNHNV and CDR2 YYDKDF (reference sequence). Trimming shortened V by 1 base and J by 0 bases, and 12 bases separated the two germline ends. The CDR3 loop spans 16 amino acids. CDR3 DNA sequence: TGTGCCACCAGCAGAGCGGCTAGCGAGTACCAAGAGACCCAGTACTTC. The encoded protein is CATSRAASEYQETQYF.

The rearrangement joins TRBV29-1 to TRBJ1-2; D is unclear. The length of the CDR3 is 11 residues. The germline V gene encodes CDR1 SQVTM and CDR2 ANQGSEA. V was pared by 8 bases and J by 4 bases, with 11 bases between. The CDR3 sequence is CSYGDTYGYTF. DNA for the CDR3: TGCAGCTACGGAGATACCTATGGCTACACCTTC.

V and J are TRBV28 and TRBJ2-7, with TRBD2 as a possible D gene (5 bases). Trimming shortened V by 5 bases and J by 2 bases, and 13 bases separated the two germline ends. CDR1 is MDHEN, CDR2 SYDVKM, per germline. The CDR3 consists of 14 residues. The CDR3 DNA follows: TGTGCCAGCAGTCTCCGGACTCCCCCCTACGAGCAGTACTTC. Residues: CASSLRTPPYEQYF.

CDR3 DNA: TGTGCCAGTAGTCCGGCAGGGAAACAAGAGACCCAGTACTTC. Encoded protein: CASSPAGKQETQYF. The chain uses TRBV19 and TRBJ2-5; TRBD1 might be the D (5 bases). Germline assignment: CDR1 LNHDA and CDR2 SQIVND (reference sequence). This CDR3 spans 14 amino acids. V lost 5 bases to trimming and J lost 2 bases, with 12 bases between them.

V is TRBV29-1 and J is TRBJ1-2, with 8 nucleotides matching TRBD1. CDR1 and CDR2 from the germline V gene are SQVTM and ANQGSEA. Trimming took 7 bases from V and 6 from J; bases not matched to a gene: 4. The CDR3 has 11 residues. CDR3 in amino acids: CSGGGQDGYTF. Written as DNA, the CDR3 is TGCAGCGGGGGGGGACAGGATGGCTACACCTTC.

The chain couples TRBV7-8 to TRBJ2-3; TRBD2 matches 7 bases. This CDR3 region has 15 residues. The germline gives CDR1 SGHVS, CDR2 FQNEAQ. The V segment lost 1 base and the J segment 4 bases; nucleotides outside the gene matches: 5. CDR3 in amino acids: CASSLVQRDADTQYF. CDR3 coding DNA: TGTGCCAGCAGCTTAGTACAGCGGGATGCAGATACGCAGTATTTT. Supplemented by reference TRBV7-8 and TRBJ2-3, the full variable domain reads GAGVSQSPRYKVAKRGQDVALRCDPISGHVSLFWYQQALGQGPEFLTYFQNEAQLDKSGLPSDRFFAERPEGSVSTLKIQRTQQEDSAVYLCASSLVQRDADTQYFGPGTRLTVL.

The V gene is TRBV4-2, the J gene TRBJ2-3; 7 nucleotides align to TRBD1. The CDR3 is made up of 17 amino acids. Per the germline V gene, CDR1 is LGHNA and CDR2 is YNFKEQ. After removal of 6 bases from V and 1 base from J, the junction contained 13 bases not matched to a gene. The CDR3 here is CASSLALDRVGTDTQYF. In DNA, the CDR3 is TGTGCCAGCAGTCTGGCCCTAGACAGGGTGGGCACAGATACGCAGTATTTT.

The chain is built from TRBV15 and TRBJ2-1; D not certain. The CDR3 loop spans 18 amino acids. V gave up 0 bases and J gave up 0 bases, with 15 bases separating them. In germline, CDR1 is LNHNV, CDR2 YYDKDF (reference sequence). Written as DNA, the CDR3 is TGTGCCACCAGCAGAGAGATTGGAGCGCCAAGCTCCTACAATGAGCAGTTCTTC. This codes for CATSREIGAPSSYNEQFF. The full variable domain, in which reference TRBV15 and TRBJ2-1 provide the parts outside the CDR3, is DAMVIQNPRYQVTQFGKPVTLSCSQTLNHNVMYWYQQKSSQAPKLLFHYYDKDFNNEADTPDNFQSRRPNTSFCFLDIRSPGLGDTAMYLCATSREIGAPSSYNEQFFGPGTRLTVL.

This chain uses TRBV28 with TRBJ1-2, with a possible D match to TRBD1 (6 bases). Trimming left V 2 bases short and J 6 bases short, with 13 bases between. The germline V gene encodes CDR1 MDHEN and CDR2 SYDVKM. The length of the CDR3 is 14 residues. The CDR3 region has the DNA TGTGCCAGCAGTTTAAAGGGGGAGGGGAATGGCTACACCTTC. Translation: CASSLKGEGNGYTF.

The V gene is TRBV4-1, the J gene TRBJ1-6; 7 nucleotides align to TRBD1. The V and J ends lost 0 bases and 8 bases, in that order; junction bases with no gene match: 4. The germline V gene encodes CDR1 MGHRA and CDR2 YSYEKL. This CDR3 has 15 amino acids. The CDR3 region has the DNA TGCGCCAGCAGCCAAGAAGGAACAGGGGATTCACCCCTCCACTTT. Protein product: CASSQEGTGDSPLHF.

Written as DNA, the CDR3 is TGTGCCACCAGTGACTCCGGGACAGCGAACACCGGGGAGCTGTTTTTT. Translation gives CATSDSGTANTGELFF. V and J are TRBV24-1 and TRBJ2-2; TRBD1 aligns across 7 bases. Germline-derived CDR1 and CDR2 are KGHDR and SFDVKD. The junction had 4 bases not matched to a gene; V was cut back by 4 bases and J by 0 bases. The CDR3 extends over 16 amino acids.

The chain joins TRBV4-1 to TRBJ2-6, with D tentatively TRBD1 (5 bases). V gave up 5 bases and J gave up 4 bases, with 18 bases separating them. The germline gives CDR1 MGHRA, CDR2 YSYEKL. The CDR3 runs 17 residues. The CDR3 bases are TGCGCCAGCAGCTCAGGGATGGCCAGGCGGGGGGCCAACGTCCTGACTTTC. It translates to CASSSGMARRGANVLTF.